This T cell receptor beta chain was sequenced for a study of T-cell memory formation after mild COVID-19. Findings of the study overall: The pre-infection memory compartment contained some responding clones, suggesting cross-reactive memory joined. Clones that got smaller from day 15 to 85 had even CD4/CD8, while clones growing later tipped toward CD4+.

Germline V CDR1 and CDR2: MNHNY, SVGAGI (reference sequence). With 8 bases removed from V and 2 bases from J, the gap between germline ends came to 20 bases. The CDR3 spans 16 residues. TCRdb ran MiXCR on the 5' RACE reads and lists one entry per CDR3 protein. The data show 240,000 or so distinct CDR3 sequences, 8% to 10% seen once. Points on this clonotype: Its antigen is unidentified.

The V call is TRBV6-6, the J call TRBJ2-3, with D possibly matching TRBD2 (7 bases). The receptor was derived from a man between 18 and 35 years old who had mild COVID-19 (a few samples of this study predate the infection). Cell type and time point are not known. The sequencing input was PBMCs or a T cell subset sorted from them (not recorded which). The CDR3 DNA sequence: TGTGCCAGCGTTTGGGGGGGAGCAGGGGACACAGATACGCAGTATTTT. Its protein product is CASVWGGAGDTDTQYF.